The text below deals with one T cell receptor beta chain. Its specificity is unknown. This record comes from a study of cytomegalovirus exposure and HLA in healthy donors. Study-wide findings and caveats: Later work found most CMV-associated TCR beta chains apparently HLA-restricted. TCR beta chains numbering under 200 were designated cytomegalovirus-associated.

This PCR relied on a set of 60 Vbeta primers and 13 Jbeta primers. Per the original methods: Later, an analysis found roughly 80 million unique TCR beta chains, and some 10 million of these were shared. Repertoires were generated with immunoSEQ multiplex PCR, while TCRdb's copy carries only in-frame clones and drops some. D and trimming were read from the DNA, whereas the V and J calls and clone size are those reported in that table. The data hold around 140,000 clones, with approximately 76% observed a single time. Germline V gene data show CDR1 as LGHNA and CDR2 as YNFKEQ. The CDR3 contains 15 residues. V trimming: 0 bases; J trimming: 5 bases; junction bases outside the gene matches: 4.

The chain has TRBV4-2 and TRBJ2-3, with TRBD2 matching over 8 bases. The sequence was collected from a man aged 35 to 55 in good health and CMV-seronegative. The material sequenced was PBMCs. The CDR3 spells CASSQDGGARDTQYF. CDR3 DNA sequence: TGTGCCAGCAGCCAAGACGGGGGGGCCAGAGATACGCAGTATTTT.